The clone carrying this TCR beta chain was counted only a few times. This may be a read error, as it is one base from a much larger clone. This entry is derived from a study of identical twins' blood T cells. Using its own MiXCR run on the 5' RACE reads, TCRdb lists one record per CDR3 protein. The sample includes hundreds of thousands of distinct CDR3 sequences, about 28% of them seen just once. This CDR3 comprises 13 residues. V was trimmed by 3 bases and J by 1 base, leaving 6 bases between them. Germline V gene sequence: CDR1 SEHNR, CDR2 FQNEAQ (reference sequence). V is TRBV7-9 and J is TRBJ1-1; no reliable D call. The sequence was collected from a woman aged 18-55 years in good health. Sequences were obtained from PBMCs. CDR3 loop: CASSFSGNTEAFF. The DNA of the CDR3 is TGTGCCAGCAGCTTCTCAGGGAACACTGAAGCTTTCTTT.